This T cell receptor (beta chain) was sequenced during a study of cytomegalovirus exposure and HLA in healthy donors. Study-wide points: The majority of CMV-associated TCR beta chains were reported as apparently HLA-restricted in a later analysis.

The CDR3 loop spans 13 amino acids. Trimming stripped 0 bases from V and 5 bases from J, with 10 bases between. Germline V gene sequence: CDR1 GTSNPN, CDR2 SVGIG (reference sequence). This clone was observed once. Its specificity is unknown. Vbeta (60) and Jbeta (13) primers were used in the PCR. The repertoire was sequenced with immunoSEQ multiplex PCR; TCRdb's copy has only in-frame clones and lacks some. The data show about 150,000 clones, with about 72% seen just once and approximately 4.2% held by the top ten. The specimen sequenced was PBMCs. This clonotype was sampled from a man aged 55-75 years in good health and CMV-seronegative. The chain uses TRBV30 and TRBJ2-5; D gene unclear. The CDR3 nucleotides are TGTGCCTGGAGTGTAAGCCAGGCGGAGACCCAGTACTTC. Residues: CAWSVSQAETQYF.